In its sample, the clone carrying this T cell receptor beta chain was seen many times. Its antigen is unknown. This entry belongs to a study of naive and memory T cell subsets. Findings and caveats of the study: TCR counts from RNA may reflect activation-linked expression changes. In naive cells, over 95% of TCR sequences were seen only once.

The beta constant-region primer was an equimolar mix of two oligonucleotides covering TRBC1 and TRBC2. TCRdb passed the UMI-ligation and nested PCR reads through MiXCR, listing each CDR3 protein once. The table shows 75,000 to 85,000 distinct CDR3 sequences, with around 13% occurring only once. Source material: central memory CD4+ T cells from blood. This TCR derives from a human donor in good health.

CDR3 DNA sequence: TGCGCCAGCAGCCAAGCAGGGACCAATCAGCCCCAGCATTTT. Its protein product is CASSQAGTNQPQHF. This chain connects TRBV4-1 to TRBJ1-5, with D perhaps TRBD1 (5 bases). Trimming stripped 1 base from V and 3 bases from J, with 7 bases between. The germline CDR1 and CDR2 sequences are MGHRA and YSYEKL. This CDR3 is 14 amino acids long.